A single sample is the source of the 31 T cell receptor beta chains below, sequenced in a study of shared T cell receptors in the human thymus. Assay used: immunoSEQ multiplex PCR; TCRdb lists only in-frame clones, some missing. Seen here are hundreds of thousands of clones, more than 75% observed once, and the top ten hold approximately 0.0097%. The same data also contributed to another study, on human thymus T cells.

The specimen sequenced was thymocytes. The receptors shown here come from a boy in the first two years of life with a congenital heart defect.

V is TRBV7-2 and J is TRBJ2-7; D is undetermined. V was pared by 6 bases and J by 7 bases, with 13 bases between. The CDR3 is 12 residues long. From germline, CDR1 is SGHTA and CDR2 FQGNSA. The CDR3 sequence is CASSPSGKEQYF. CDR3 in DNA: TGTGCCAGCAGTCCCAGTGGTAAAGAGCAGTACTTC.

The genes are TRBV7-9 and TRBJ2-1; 8 nucleotides line up with TRBD2. In germline, CDR1 is SEHNR, CDR2 FQNEAQ (reference sequence). J was trimmed by 6 bases and V by 5 bases; bases with no gene match: 9. The CDR3 is 15 amino acids. Here the CDR3 reads CASSPREGQGNEQFF. CDR3 sequence (DNA): TGTGCCAGCAGCCCACGGGAGGGCCAGGGCAATGAGCAGTTCTTC.

The J gene is TRBJ2-7, the V gene TRBV7-2, with 13 bases that match TRBD2. The germline V gene encodes CDR1 SGHTA and CDR2 FQGNSA. J gave up 0 bases and V 1 base, and 9 bases lay outside the gene matches. The CDR3 covers 19 residues. The CDR3 region is CASSLDRTSGGLSSYEQYF. Here the CDR3 DNA reads TGTGCCAGCAGCTTAGACCGGACTAGCGGGGGCCTGAGCTCCTACGAGCAGTACTTC. The variable domain in full, completed from reference TRBV7-2 and TRBJ2-7, reads GAGVSQSPSNKVTEKGKDVELRCDPISGHTALYWYRQSLGQGLEFLIYFQGNSAPDKSGLPSDRFSAERTGGSVSTLTIQRTQQEDSAVYLCASSLDRTSGGLSSYEQYFGPGTRLTVT.

The chain employs TRBV28 and TRBJ1-5; TRBD1 is a possible D gene (6 bases). The V end lost 5 bases, the J end lost 0 bases, and 17 bases lay between the germline ends. This CDR3 contains 17 residues. Germline loops: CDR1 MDHEN, CDR2 SYDVKM. CDR3 loop: CASSGTGPRYSNQPQHF. CDR3 nucleotides: TGTGCCAGCAGTGGAACAGGGCCTCGTTATAGCAATCAGCCCCAGCATTTT. Full variable domain (rest looked up from reference TRBV28 and TRBJ1-5): DVKVTQSSRYLVKRTGEKVFLECVQDMDHENMFWYRQDPGLGLRLIYFSYDVKMKEKGDIPEGYSVSREKKERFSLILESASTNQTSMYLCASSGTGPRYSNQPQHFGDGTRLSIL.

The CDR3 DNA follows: TGCGCCAGCAGCCAAGATGTTGCGACGTCTGAGGCCGCATTAGATACGCAGTATTTT. Amino acids: CASSQDVATSEAALDTQYF. This rearrangement joins TRBV4-1 to TRBJ2-3, with no clear D. The V gene lost 0 bases and the J gene lost 5 bases, with 24 bases spanning the gap. This CDR3 is built from 19 residues. CDR1 is MGHRA and CDR2 is YSYEKL in the germline V gene.

This clone has only a few counts. The rearrangement joins TRBV5-6 to TRBJ1-2; tentatively, D is TRBD1 (6 bases). Trimming left V 9 bases short and J 5 bases short, with 29 bases between. Germline V gene data show CDR1 as SGHDT and CDR2 as YYEEEE. This CDR3 is built from 17 residues. The CDR3 region is CANGRGLQGPGGYGYTF. The CDR3 DNA reads TGTGCCAACGGGAGGGGGTTACAAGGCCCTGGGGGTTATGGCTACACCTTC.

The chain has TRBV5-1 and TRBJ2-2; D is unresolved. The CDR3 runs 13 residues. Trimming removed 3 bases at V and 4 bases at J, with 7 bases between. Germline assignment: CDR1 SGHRS and CDR2 YFSETQ. This CDR3 is CASSSGTTGELFF. In nucleotides, the CDR3 is TGCGCCAGCAGCTCGGGTACCACCGGGGAGCTGTTTTTT. The full variable domain, rest sourced from reference TRBV5-1 and TRBJ2-2, is KAGVTQTPRYLIKTRGQQVTLSCSPISGHRSVSWYQQTPGQGLQFLFEYFSETQRNKGNFPGRFSGRQFSNSRSEMNVSTLELGDSALYLCASSSGTTGELFFGEGSRLTVL.

The chain combines TRBV28 with TRBJ2-4; 10 bases are a match to TRBD1. The CDR3 runs 15 residues. V was pared by 6 bases and J by 3 bases, with 5 bases of the junction left unmatched. The V gene's germline CDR1 is MDHEN and CDR2 SYDVKM. CDR3 sequence reads: CASSPTGGIKNIQYF. The CDR3 DNA reads TGTGCCAGCAGCCCGACAGGGGGCATCAAAAACATTCAGTACTTC. The entire variable domain, with the rest obtained from reference TRBV28 and TRBJ2-4, is as follows: DVKVTQSSRYLVKRTGEKVFLECVQDMDHENMFWYRQDPGLGLRLIYFSYDVKMKEKGDIPEGYSVSREKKERFSLILESASTNQTSMYLCASSPTGGIKNIQYFGAGTRLSVL.

This clone came up once. The V call is TRBV28, the J call TRBJ2-7; 7 bases map to TRBD1. V was pared by 3 bases and J by 4 bases, with 9 bases of the junction left unmatched. The CDR3 is 15 residues long. In germline, CDR1 is MDHEN, CDR2 SYDVKM. CDR3 in DNA: TGTGCCAGCAGTTTTGACCCAGGGGGACGTTACGAGCAGTACTTC. As protein: CASSFDPGGRYEQYF.

The V gene is TRBV4-1, the J gene TRBJ2-7, with a weak D call TRBD2 (7 bases). Germline lookup yields CDR1 MGHRA and CDR2 YSYEKL. V lost 0 bases and J 3 bases, leaving 9 bases between the germline ends. The length of the CDR3 is 14 residues. The CDR3 bases are TGCGCCAGCAGCCAAGATAGGGGGGGCTACGAGCAGTACTTC. It translates to CASSQDRGGYEQYF.

The V gene is TRBV7-9, the J gene TRBJ1-3; maybe TRBD1 (5 bases). The CDR3 has 14 residues. The ends were cut back, 5 bases at V and 0 bases at J, with 8 bases in the middle. Germline V gene sequence: CDR1 SEHNR, CDR2 FQNEAQ (reference sequence). Written as DNA, the CDR3 is TGTGCCAGCAGCCGACAGATCTCTGGAAACACCATATATTTT. It translates to CASSRQISGNTIYF.

This chain uses TRBV5-1 with TRBJ2-2; tentatively, D is TRBD1 (7 bases). Germline V CDR1 and CDR2: SGHRS, YFSETQ. Deletions cut 4 bases from V and 6 bases from J, with 13 bases between. CDR3 length: 14 residues. The CDR3 sequence: CASSTSGGPGELFF. CDR3 DNA: TGCGCCAGCAGCACCTCAGGGGGGCCCGGGGAGCTGTTTTTT.

This clone occurred once. The genes are TRBV9 and TRBJ2-1, with 12 bases that match TRBD2. The V gene's germline CDR1 is SGDLS and CDR2 YYNGEE. This CDR3 has 17 residues. V lost 0 bases to trimming and J lost 7 bases; unmatched junction nucleotides: 8. This CDR3 is CASSVAQGLAGSNEQFF. As DNA, the CDR3 is TGTGCCAGCAGCGTAGCCCAAGGACTAGCGGGGAGTAATGAGCAGTTCTTC.

This chain joins TRBV4-1 and TRBJ1-6; 8 bases map to TRBD1. Germline V lookup: CDR1 MGHRA, CDR2 YSYEKL. V lost 2 bases, J lost 5 bases, and 5 bases stayed unmatched. The CDR3 spans 16 residues. The chain's CDR3 is CASSQKTGVDNSPLHF. CDR3 in DNA: TGCGCCAGCAGCCAAAAGACAGGGGTCGATAATTCACCCCTCCACTTT.

The chain uses TRBV12-5 and TRBJ2-7, with 7 positions matching TRBD2. There are 13 residues in the CDR3. Losses at the gene ends were 2 bases for V and 3 bases for J; bases not matched to a gene: 1. Germline V CDR1 and CDR2: LGHNT, FRNRAP. CDR3 nucleotides: TGTGCTAGTGGTTTGAGCGGGGTCTACGAGCAGTACTTC. It specifies CASGLSGVYEQYF.

V usage is TRBV5-6 and J usage is TRBJ1-1; D call uncertain. Trimming pared 3 bases from V and 0 bases from J, leaving 6 bases between. The CDR3 sequence is 13 residues long. The germline CDR1 and CDR2 sequences are SGHDT and YYEEEE. The chain's CDR3 is CASSSTMNTEAFF. The CDR3, as DNA: TGTGCCAGCAGCTCTACTATGAACACTGAAGCTTTCTTT.

V and J are TRBV9 and TRBJ2-7, with D possibly TRBD1 on 6 matching bases. V was clipped by 4 bases and J by 0 bases, with 11 bases between them. CDR1 and CDR2 (germline): SGDLS, YYNGEE. The CDR3 extends over 14 amino acids. The CDR3 region is CASSLDRHSYEQYF. The CDR3 DNA is TGTGCCAGCAGCTTGGACAGACACTCCTACGAGCAGTACTTC.

This chain links TRBV20-1 with TRBJ2-7, with D unclear. The CDR3 totals 11 residues. Trimming pared 3 bases from V and 6 bases from J, leaving 9 bases between. Germline V gives CDR1 DFQATT, CDR2 SNEGSKA (reference sequence). The CDR3 is CSARCRSEQYF. CDR3 nucleotides: TGCAGTGCTAGGTGTAGGAGCGAGCAGTACTTC.

This clone occurred a few times. This sequence joins TRBV6-1 and TRBJ2-1, with D perhaps TRBD1 (5 bases). The germline V gene encodes CDR1 MNHNS and CDR2 SASEGT. Between the trimmed V and J ends, which lost 5 bases and 9 bases, there was a span of 5 bases. CDR3 length: 10 residues. The CDR3 is CASSRGEQFF. CDR3 nucleotide sequence: TGTGCCAGCAGTAGGGGTGAGCAGTTCTTC.

V usage is TRBV9 and J usage is TRBJ1-1, with D perhaps TRBD1 (6 bases). Germline lookup yields CDR1 SGDLS and CDR2 YYNGEE. The CDR3 contains 15 residues. Trimming removed 1 base at V and 1 base at J, with 11 bases between. CDR3 amino acids: CASSVLGGTNTEAFF. CDR3 nucleotides: TGTGCCAGCAGCGTATTAGGGGGTACGAACACTGAAGCTTTCTTT.

To note about this clone: The same CDR3 also results from other DNA sequences found in this sample. The chain employs TRBV28 and TRBJ1-5; D not certain. V was pared by 5 bases and J by 4 bases, with 6 bases between. Germline V gene lookup returns CDR1 MDHEN and CDR2 SYDVKM. This CDR3 has 12 amino acids. Written as DNA, the CDR3 is TGTGCCAGCAGTCCCAGAAATCAGCCCCAGCATTTT. This translates into CASSPRNQPQHF.

The chain uses TRBV10-3 and TRBJ2-5, with TRBD2 identical over 8 bases. V gave up 2 bases and J gave up 5 bases; unmatched junction bases: 10. The CDR3 spans 16 residues. Germline assignment: CDR1 ENHRY and CDR2 SYGVKD. In nucleotides, the CDR3 is TGTGCCATCAGTGAGGAGATTAGCGGGGTGGGGGAGACCCAGTACTTC. Its protein is CAISEEISGVGETQYF.

CDR3 region: CASGDLRDTNQPQHF. The CDR3 DNA reads as TGTGCCAGCGGGGACCTCCGGGACACAAATCAGCCCCAGCATTTT. V and J are TRBV25-1 and TRBJ1-5; tentatively, D is TRBD1 (6 bases). Trimming removed 8 bases at V and 4 bases at J, with 18 bases between. This CDR3 comprises 15 residues. Looked up from germline, CDR1 is MGHDK and CDR2 is SYGVNS.

The chain has TRBV14 and TRBJ2-5, with a tentative D call TRBD2 (6 bases). Trimming shortened V by 3 bases and J by 0 bases, and 11 bases separated the two germline ends. The CDR3 length is 15 residues. Germline-derived CDR1 and CDR2 are SGHDN and FVKESK. CDR3 nucleotide sequence: TGTGCCAGCAGCCATCTCGGCGGGGACCAAGAGACCCAGTACTTC. This sequence encodes CASSHLGGDQETQYF.

This chain joins TRBV30 and TRBJ1-1; D unclear. V was cut by 2 bases and J by 1 base, with 11 bases left in between. The CDR3 is 14 residues long. Germline V gives CDR1 GTSNPN, CDR2 SVGIG (reference sequence). CDR3 nucleotide sequence: TGTGCCTGGAGTACGGGAATCTCGAACACTGAAGCTTTCTTT. This translates into CAWSTGISNTEAFF.

The chain employs TRBV7-6 and TRBJ2-7, with D maybe TRBD1 (7 bases). Trimming removed 5 bases at V and 3 bases at J, with 17 bases between. Germline V gene data show CDR1 as SGHVS and CDR2 as FNYEAQ. The CDR3 has 15 amino acids. CDR3 loop: CASSQRQGGFYEQYF. In nucleotides, the CDR3 is TGTGCCAGCAGCCAAAGACAGGGAGGCTTCTACGAGCAGTACTTC.

V gene TRBV28 combines with J gene TRBJ1-5; weak D call: TRBD1 (5 bases). The V end was cut by 4 bases, the J end by 6 bases, with 16 bases between. CDR3 length equals 15 residues. Germline assignment: CDR1 MDHEN and CDR2 SYDVKM. CDR3 residues: CASSWGLQEGQPQHF. CDR3 coding DNA: TGTGCCAGCAGTTGGGGCTTACAGGAAGGTCAGCCCCAGCATTTT.

V gene TRBV9 combines with J gene TRBJ2-1; 13 bases line up with TRBD2. Germline loops: CDR1 SGDLS, CDR2 YYNGEE. The CDR3 extends over 18 amino acids. Trimming cost V 1 base and J 2 bases; bases outside gene matches: 6. CDR3 bases: TGTGCCAGCAGCGTATGGGGACTAGCGGGGTCCCCCTACAATGAGCAGTTCTTC. Protein: CASSVWGLAGSPYNEQFF.

The gene calls are TRBV30 and TRBJ2-7; the D gene is possibly TRBD1 (6 bases). Germline V CDR1 and CDR2: GTSNPN, SVGIG (reference sequence). CDR3 length: 16 residues. With 2 bases removed from V and 1 base from J, the gap between germline ends came to 18 bases. The CDR3 protein is CAWSLKGHWASYEQYF. The CDR3 DNA reads as TGTGCCTGGAGTTTAAAGGGACATTGGGCTTCCTACGAGCAGTACTTC. Full variable domain (remainder filled in from reference TRBV30 and TRBJ2-7): SQTIHQWPATLVQPVGSPLSLECTVEGTSNPNLYWYRQAAGRGLQLLFYSVGIGQISSEVPQNLSASRPQDRQFILSSKKLLLSDSGFYLCAWSLKGHWASYEQYFGPGTRLTVT.

The chain carries TRBV13 and TRBJ2-2; a weak D match, TRBD2 (5 bases). In germline, CDR1 is PRHDT, CDR2 FYEKMQ (reference sequence). The CDR3 is made up of 16 amino acids. Between the trimmed V and J ends, which lost 7 bases and 0 bases, there was a span of 15 bases. The CDR3 is CASTSGDYANTGELFF. The CDR3 bases are TGTGCCAGCACCTCGGGCGACTATGCGAACACCGGGGAGCTGTTTTTT.

The rearrangement joins TRBV29-1 to TRBJ2-3; D possibly corresponds to TRBD1 (5 bases). The V end lost 4 bases, the J end lost 2 bases, and 10 bases lay between the germline ends. The CDR3 consists of 13 residues. CDR1 is SQVTM, CDR2 ANQGSEA, per germline. For the CDR3, the DNA is TGCAGCGTTGGGGTGGGGCTCACAGATACGCAGTATTTT. Protein product: CSVGVGLTDTQYF.